A single sample gave rise to the 2 T cell receptor beta chains below, sequenced in a study of technical replicates of blood from several donors. Generated by immunoSEQ multiplex PCR, the TCRdb table keeps only in-frame clones and is missing some. The data show roughly 50,000 clones, roughly 95% seen once. The source material was PBMCs. These TCRs come from a human donor in good health. Some clones in this sample may be carry-over from other donors' samples.

The chain employs TRBV5-5 and TRBJ1-3; D is uncertain. This CDR3 has 14 residues. CDR1 is SGHKS and CDR2 is YYEKEE in the germline V gene (reference sequence). V shed 0 bases and J shed 5 bases, with 9 bases lying between them. The CDR3 sequence is CASSLERSRNTIYF. The CDR3 DNA sequence: TGTGCCAGCAGCTTGGAGAGGTCCCGAAACACCATATATTTT.

This clone appeared once. The V and J genes are TRBV19 and TRBJ2-1, with TRBD1 matching 7 bases. The CDR3 is 16 amino acids. V lost 7 bases and J lost 0; bases outside the gene matches: 9. Germline CDR1 is LNHDA and CDR2 is SQIVND (reference sequence). CDR3 region: CASKGQPSSSYNEQFF. CDR3 sequence (DNA): TGTGCCAGTAAGGGACAGCCGTCGAGCTCCTACAATGAGCAGTTCTTC. Together with reference TRBV19 and TRBJ2-1, the CDR3 gives the full variable domain: DGGITQSPKYLFRKEGQNVTLSCEQNLNHDAMYWYRQDPGQGLRLIYYSQIVNDFQKGDIAEGYSVSREKKESFPLTVTSAQKNPTAFYLCASKGQPSSSYNEQFFGPGTRLTVL.